What follows are 6 T cell receptor beta chains derived from one specimen sequenced in a study of T cell clonality in common variable immunodeficiency. Here immunoSEQ multiplex PCR was the method, and the copy in TCRdb shows in-frame clones only, minus some. Singletons are absent from the sample, which has roughly 70,000 clones. The sequenced material came from peripheral blood mononuclear cells. Receptors were obtained from a person aged 18 to 69 in good health.

This clone has just a few counts. The read terminates 3 residues before the CDR3 end, so the remaining end is supplied by the germline J gene. The chain carries TRBV5-5 and TRBJ1-4, with TRBD1 identical over 8 bases. The CDR3 is made up of 14 amino acids. After removal of 2 bases from V and 8 bases from J, the junction contained 5 bases not matched to a gene. Germline-derived CDR1 and CDR2 are SGHKS and YYEKEE (reference sequence). CDR3 DNA, as far as it was read: TGTGCCAGCAGCTTCGGGACAGGCGGAGAAAAA. Encoded protein: CASSFGTGGEK. The complete CDR3 protein is CASSFGTGGEKLFF.

This clone was seen many times. The read ends 3 residues early relative to the CDR3; the germline J gene fills the gap. V gene TRBV20-1 combines with J gene TRBJ2-1, with a tentative D call TRBD2 (6 bases). Trimming pared 6 bases from V and 5 bases from J, leaving 17 bases between. This CDR3 region has 14 residues. Germline CDR1 and CDR2: DFQATT and SNEGSKA (reference sequence). CDR3: CSAHEASANNEQFF. Incomplete CDR3 DNA: TGCAGTGCCCACGAGGCTAGCGCGAACAATGAG.

There are many counts of this clone. The read comes to an end 3 residues before the CDR3 does, leaving the germline J gene to fill in the end. The chain links TRBV7-9 to TRBJ1-2; maybe TRBD1 (5 bases). The CDR3 is 14 residues long. V lost 7 bases to trimming and J lost 6 bases, with 18 bases between them. The germline V gene has CDR1 SEHNR and CDR2 FQNEAQ (reference sequence). The sequenced CDR3 bases are TGTGCCAGCACTTGGGGCGATGCGTCTGATGGC. It yields the protein CASTWGDASDG. The entire CDR3 is CASTWGDASDGYTF. The variable domain in full, completed from reference TRBV7-9 and TRBJ1-2, reads DTGVSQNPRHKITKRGQNVTFRCDPISEHNRLYWYRQTLGQGPEFLTYFQNEAQLEKSRLLSDRFSAERPKGSFSTLEIQRTEQGDSAMYLCASTWGDASDGYTFGSGTRLTVV.

This clone was seen at least ten times. The read falls 3 residues short of the CDR3 end, and the missing part is taken from the germline J gene. The chain joins TRBV18 to TRBJ2-7; tentatively, D is TRBD1 (5 bases). Trimming stripped 2 bases from V and 0 bases from J, with 8 bases between. CDR1 is KGHSH and CDR2 is LQKENI in the germline V gene. The CDR3 totals 14 residues. CDR3 DNA (partial): TGTGCCAGCTCACCAAGGACAAACTCCTACGAG. It codes for CASSPRTNSYE. The full CDR3 is CASSPRTNSYEQYF.

This clone was seen many times. Incomplete CDR3 DNA: TGTGCCAGCAGCATACAGGGTTTAACCGGGGAG. As protein: CASSIQGLTGE. The entire CDR3 is CASSIQGLTGELFF. V usage is TRBV28 and J usage is TRBJ2-2; TRBD1 might be the D (6 bases). The read ends 3 residues early relative to the CDR3; the germline J gene fills the gap. This CDR3 has 14 amino acids. V gave up 6 bases and J gave up 5 bases, with 13 bases separating them. Germline V CDR1 and CDR2: MDHEN, SYDVKM.

At least ten counts were recorded for this clone. The missing CDR3 end, 3 residues past where the read stops, is filled in from the germline J gene. The chain recombines TRBV5-1 with TRBJ2-5; 9 nucleotides line up with TRBD1. Germline trimming cut 4 bases from V and 2 bases from J; bases unmatched to any gene: 6. The CDR3 runs to 15 residues. Germline CDR1 is SGHRS and CDR2 is YFSETQ. The CDR3 sequence is CASSRPGQGQETQYF. The DNA read from the CDR3 is TGCGCCAGCAGCCGACCGGGACAGGGACAAGAGACC.